This T cell receptor (beta chain) was recorded in a study of cytomegalovirus exposure and HLA in healthy donors (dated by TCRdb to 2016 to 2017). In terms of the full investigation: According to an earlier analysis of a few hundred of the donors, about 190 million T cells yielded over 100 million unique TCR beta sequences and roughly 280 Gb of sequence data. Around 320 gigabases of sequencing data and tens of millions of unique TCR sequences were included in an early release covering several hundred HLA-typed donors. Of the roughly 400 genotyped donors, 80% to 90% were placed in the genetic ancestry cluster associated with self-reported Caucasian donors. The study was designed to test whether signatures of past pathogen exposure could be identified by cataloging public T cell receptors. The T cell repertoires of around 670 subjects were profiled by immunosequencing and related to cytomegalovirus serostatus. Besides the first cohort of roughly 660 subjects, a separate validation cohort made up of roughly 130 different subjects was used. The study combined high-throughput TCR immunosequencing, statistical association of individual TCRs with disease status, and machine learning to predict cytomegalovirus infection status. In a later analysis, previously published TCR beta repertoires from about 670 donors were re-analyzed and high-resolution HLA genotyping was added so that TCR occurrence patterns could be studied. In the later analysis, no new phenotypic data were used to find candidate immune exposures; instead, reliance was placed on TCR beta sequences and their occurrence across donors. An earlier analysis of 587 of the donors applied high-throughput TCR beta sequencing to assess whether each TCR beta V gene segment acted as functional or pseudogenic. Alongside the repertoire data, information on donor age, sex, ethnicity and CMV serostatus was compiled. Genome-wide SNP genotypes for about 65% of the 666 donors were used in a later genetic analysis, which treated that subset as a discovery cohort. Every discovery cohort repertoire had been produced on one sequencing platform. HLA typing covered class I and class II loci at four-digit resolution. The number of typed donors differed by locus: about 629-630 for A, B, C, DRB1 and DQB1; 522 for DQA1; about 600 for DPA1; and about 450 for DPB1. Because of strong linkage in the cohort, five DR-DQ haplotypes were treated as single units for association and clustering. On average, around 200,000 unique TCR beta nucleotide sequences were sequenced per donor among roughly 430 genotyped donors of the cohort, with 15% to 20% of those sequences being non-productive. Broader findings and caveats from the paper: Roughly uniform sequencing depth across donors was assumed in presence/absence analyses, although this assumption may not hold. In a later analysis, TCR association rates were found to vary across HLA loci, with the most associated TCRs seen for DRB1 alleles and the fewest for HLA-C alleles. Compared with the roughly 700-donor mean, donors in an Asian-associated ancestry cluster had fewer N-insertions in productive TCRs, according to a later genetic analysis. Most CMV-associated TCR beta chains appeared to be HLA-restricted in a later analysis, and the HLA associations seemed to be driven largely by CMV exposure. A later genetic analysis associated a missense DCLRE1C variant with V-gene and J-gene trimming of TCR beta chains, and an independent cohort replicated the association. The classifier was reported to diagnose cytomegalovirus status with high specificity and sensitivity in both the original cohort and the validation cohort. It was suggested by the authors that the approach could potentially be generalized to other disease states and immunological phenotypes. A further reported finding was that TCR beta sequences accurately predicted the HLA-A and HLA-B alleles for most subjects in the first cohort. Broadly in line with IMGT annotations, most TCR beta V segments showed up in productive rearrangements about 90% or about 30% of the time in an earlier analysis of several hundred of the donors. Linkage disequilibrium might explain the correlated functional status among segregating V segments, but an unknown experimental factor could not be ruled out. A total of 150 to 200 TCR beta chains were listed by the study as associated with cytomegalovirus. Some IMGT-functional V segments, including TRBV6-2 and TRBV6-3, could not be told apart with the 87-base-pair reads, so those segments were excluded. Immune exposure information for the cohort was limited to CMV serostatus. Because HLA typing was missing for some donors at each locus, association tests included only the typed subset. Because counts were too low, roughly 18 rarely observed V segments, including chromosome 9 orphons, were left out of the earlier analysis of roughly 600 of the donors. A later analysis associated about 18,000 TCR beta sequences with specific HLA alleles at a false discovery rate of 0.05. Compared with equally common non-associated chains, HLA-associated TCR beta chains in a later analysis were more clonally expanded and had lower generation probabilities. Across donors, most TCR sequences were observed very rarely, whereas some public TCRs were present in many individuals. This cohort had only TCR beta chains sequenced, and the lack of alpha or paired-chain data limited which features could be detected. A group of highly shared sequence variants was considered likely to be a technical artifact of the sequencing pipeline. When HLA alleles, especially DR and DQ, strongly co-occurred, TCR associations were difficult to assign to individual alleles. Several of the top co-occurrence clusters appeared to be linked to parvovirus B19, influenza, CMV and Epstein-Barr virus, according to a later analysis. In vitro tests confirmed that three of the cytomegalovirus-associated TCR beta chains recognize cytomegalovirus antigens.

V is pruned by 10 bases and J by 0 bases, leaving 5 bases of the junction without a gene match. There are 13 amino acids in the CDR3, from cysteine to phenylalanine inclusive. Left in the record is the CDR3 DNA by itself, 39 bases read in frame from the first base. The germline V gene sets CDR1 to MDHEN and CDR2 to SYDVKM. With respect to this clone: Its antigen specificity is not known.

The cohort consisted of some 670 healthy bone marrow donors. At the time of sampling, every cohort member was nominally healthy, though immune exposures that went unrecorded were likely present. The donor tested CMV seropositive, placing the donor among the 250 to 350 seropositive members of the cohort. Every donor gave a peripheral blood sample, and the peripheral blood mononuclear cells from that sample were used for TCR beta sequencing. Genomic DNA extraction from the blood cell samples was performed with the Qiagen DNeasy Blood Extraction Kit. Libraries came from the immunoSEQ multiplex PCR assay. For the multiplex PCR, a mixture combining 60 forward primers for TCR Vbeta segments and 13 reverse primers for TCR Jbeta segments was used. A multiplex PCR assay on genomic DNA amplified the CDR3 region of rearranged TCR beta genes. On the Illumina HiSeq System, the amplified TCR beta libraries were sequenced as 87-base-pair reads. The study's processing was this. A later analysis tallied around 80 million unique TCR beta chains across the 640 or so repertoires, and around 10 million of those chains were shared by two or more donors. To remove PCR and sequencing errors, raw reads were error-corrected and collapsed into unique sequences using a nearest-neighbor algorithm that merged closely related sequences. V, D and J gene segments were assigned by aligning CDR3 sequences to IMGT reference sequences. For a sequence to be retained, a match of at least six nucleotides to both a V gene segment and a J gene segment was required. A rearrangement was called productive if the CDR3 had no stop codons and remained in frame with V and J, and every other rearrangement was called non-productive. CDR3 was defined according to IMGT convention as the region running from the second conserved V-encoded cysteine to the conserved J-encoded phenylalanine. The earlier analysis of 550 to 650 of the donors excluded any sequence lacking an unambiguous match to a single V gene segment. An earlier analysis of around 600 of the donors classified V segments as functional when productive rearrangements were above 56.7% and as segregating when the standard deviation between donors was above 5%. A statistical classification framework was built to diagnose cytomegalovirus status from the catalog of TCR beta chain sequences. V and J gene assignment, in a later analysis, came from comparing TCR nucleotide sequences with IMGT/GENE-DB human TR gene sequences. A later analysis assigned CDR3 sequences and most-parsimonious VDJ recombination scenarios with the TCRdist pipeline. In a later analysis, every TCR beta chain was defined by the combination of its CDR3 amino acid sequence and its V-gene family, and reads without a unique V-gene family were dropped. To address suspected cross-contamination and a sequencing artifact, a later analysis removed under 600 highly shared, low-generation-probability nucleotide sequences. In a later analysis, a clonal expansion index for each public chain was calculated from normalized within-repertoire ranks of inferred template counts. Generation probabilities in a later analysis came from a VDJ recombination model fitted to out-of-frame rearrangements, and those results were checked against IGoR. In a later analysis, hypergeometric tests were used to score TCR-TCR, TCR-HLA and TCR-CMV co-occurrence, with a repertoire-size bias correction applied to TCR pairs. To estimate false discovery rates, a later analysis permuted the HLA or CMV assignments 20 times. In a later analysis, co-occurring TCRs were grouped using DBSCAN, and TCRdist sequence similarity was added for clustering within HLA-allele-positive subsets. Repertoires with fewer than 30,000 or more than 120,000 public chains, plus five repertoires with anomalous nucleotide sharing, were excluded from co-occurrence clustering. Here the immuneACCESS table is served through TCRdb, limited to in-frame sequences with V and J called. Missing clones are a known gap in these copies; in checked studies unresolved V genes cover under half, and the rest lacks a known reason. That table furnishes V, J and clone size, whereas the DNA furnished D and trimming. The table for this sample records some 51,000 clones. The ten largest clones represent approximately 8.9% of the sample.

The sequence came from a man over 45 in good health and CMV-seropositive. The rearranged segments are TRBV28 and TRBJ1-1, with TRBD1 matching 7 junction bases. Material: PBMCs. The CDR3 has the sequence CATLQGLNTEAFF. The DNA is as follows: TGTGCCACCTTACAGGGGCTGAACACTGAAGCTTTCTTT. With the rest looked up from the reference TRBV28 and TRBJ1-1 genes rather than sequenced, the full variable domain is DVKVTQSSRYLVKRTGEKVFLECVQDMDHENMFWYRQDPGLGLRLIYFSYDVKMKEKGDIPEGYSVSREKKERFSLILESASTNQTSMYLCATLQGLNTEAFFGQGTRLTVV.